This T cell receptor (beta chain) was documented in a study of shared clonotypes between healthy human individuals (dated by TCRdb to about 2020). Regarding the study in general: A couple of women and a few men aged 18 to 49 years were included in the cohort. Per donor, three plates each were used for CD4 naive and CD4 memory, two for CD8 naive, and one for CD8 memory. Blood TCR repertoires of roughly 5 healthy adults were deeply sequenced to estimate repertoire size and the extent of clonotype sharing between individuals. To increase sequencing depth and limit assay-specific biases, different laboratories used diverse techniques to prepare libraries and sequence TCR repertoires. Per donor, leukapheresis produced somewhere between about 0.94 and 9 billion PBMCs. Points the paper makes about the study in general: The genetic and exposure-history diversity represented was limited by the small number of donors. Sharing across a few donors was observed for about 5% of naive CD4, under 4% of naive CD8, 2% to 2.5% of memory CD4, and around 0.4% of memory CD8 clonotypes. Pairwise subsampling indicated that sequencing depth was expected to affect the degree of clonotype sharing among donors. Clonotypes shared by all four sorted-subset donors showed higher generation probabilities than non-shared clonotypes. Sampling was restricted to blood, and TCR repertoires in tissue are likely to differ from TCR repertoires in blood. Even with the large sequencing depth, rarefaction of the sorted-subset datasets indicated that sequencing was incomplete. Naive subsets generally had larger estimated clonotype richness than memory subsets did.

Using the deep immunoSEQ assay, multiplex PCR amplified TCR CDR3 regions from genomic DNA. For each cell subset, the extracted genomic DNA was distributed evenly across all wells of several immunoSEQ 96-well plates, and each plate served as one replicate. Each replicate PCR for sorted subsets received around 200 ng genomic DNA, equal to some 32,000 T cell genomes. The purified libraries were quantified using a Qubit 3.0 fluorometer, sized with a Bioanalyzer 2100, and then quantified again using the KAPA Library Quantification kit. A separate single-read 150-cycle Illumina NextSeq 550 flow cell was used to sequence each immunoSEQ 96-well plate. In the source study's methods: Because only junctional sequences without quality scores were contained in the immunoSEQ output, filtering matching that applied to full-length reads could not be performed. To assign V/J genes and CDR3, sequences were annotated using PyIR, a Python wrapper for IgBLAST v1.9, with IMGT germline references. Any read was removed if the V/J assignment was weak (E-value above 1e-6), the CDR3 was missing, or the read contained stop codons, out-of-frame junctions, or ambiguous translated residues. A V3J clonotype was defined by an identical inferred V gene, J gene, and CDR3 amino acid sequence. To compute the percentage overlap between repertoires, the number of shared unique clonotypes was divided by the size of the smaller repertoire. Three approaches were used to assess repertoire richness: RTK rarefaction, the Chao1 estimator, and Recon v2.1 estimates of unobserved clonotypes. Generation probabilities were computed with OLGA for all TCRbeta clonotypes obtained by the gDNA method from several donors. This is the immuneACCESS table as TCRdb keeps it, with only in-frame sequences that have V and J called. A part of the clones is gone; compared with another copy, unresolved V genes explain less than half, and the rest is unexplained. V and J calls and clone size are as listed in that table; D and trimming were resolved from the DNA. The sample table contains approximately 1,500,000 clones; only one count was recorded for 95% to 99% of them. The ten largest clones represent about 0.45% of the sample.

Healthy HIV-negative adults with no recently reported acute infections or vaccinations were included as donors. All donors were Caucasian adults living in Nashville, Tennessee, USA. CD4+ T cells were enriched by magnetic negative selection; naive cells were then positively selected on CD45RA, and the negative fraction formed the memory subset. Blood was collected by leukapheresis, and PBMCs were isolated by Ficoll-Histopaque density gradient centrifugation and then cryopreserved in liquid nitrogen vapor phase. Analytical flow cytometry was used to check the purity and quantity of each magnetically sorted T cell population. Genomic DNA was isolated from every sorted fraction and measured by UV absorbance on a Nanodrop 2000c. The CDR3 spans 13 residues, from the cysteine through the phenylalanine. The sequence is cut down to CDR3 DNA, 39 bases in frame from base 1. The germline V gene yields SGHAT for CDR1 and FQNNGV for CDR2. Trimming removed 5 bases from V and 5 bases from J, leaving 10 bases between the germline ends.

Details on this clone: Its antigen is not yet known. Base qualities are not at hand, and no much larger clone is one base apart.

The V and J segments used are TRBV11-2 and TRBJ2-1; no D gene is confidently identified. Sequencing was carried out using naive CD4+ T cells sorted from blood. The cell subset or site tag for this specimen amounts to: CD45RA+ positively selected. The sequence derives from a young man in good health. In nucleotides, the sequence is TGTGCCAGCAGCATTAGACTTCACAATGAGCAGTTCTTC. It codes for CASSIRLHNEQFF.